The present T cell receptor beta chain was sequenced within a study of blood T cell repertoires in COVID-19. About the study: Some COVID-19 samples were acute and others convalescent; all came from the United States, Italy and Spain. The analysed material was cDNA or gDNA that came from T cells, B-cell-depleted T cells, or PBMCs.

The germline gives CDR1 MGHDK, CDR2 SYGVNS. Trimming took 5 bases from V and 4 from J, leaving 17 bases between them. The CDR3 runs to 15 residues. Original processing notes: Reference gene primer amplification gave nucleated cell count estimates. Repertoires were generated with immunoSEQ multiplex PCR, while TCRdb's copy carries only in-frame clones and drops some. V, J and clone size reflect that table, while D and trimming were determined from the DNA. This sample yields around 200,000 clones, of which roughly 80% are seen a single time; 13% belongs to the top ten. V usage is TRBV25-1 and J usage is TRBJ1-2; D gene uncertain. This clonotype was obtained from a man aged 50-59 years who had recovered from COVID-19. The sample comprised peripheral blood. The chain's CDR3 is CASSLNAAGSYGYTF. The CDR3 DNA sequence: TGTGCCAGCAGTCTCAACGCGGCGGGCTCCTATGGCTACACCTTC.